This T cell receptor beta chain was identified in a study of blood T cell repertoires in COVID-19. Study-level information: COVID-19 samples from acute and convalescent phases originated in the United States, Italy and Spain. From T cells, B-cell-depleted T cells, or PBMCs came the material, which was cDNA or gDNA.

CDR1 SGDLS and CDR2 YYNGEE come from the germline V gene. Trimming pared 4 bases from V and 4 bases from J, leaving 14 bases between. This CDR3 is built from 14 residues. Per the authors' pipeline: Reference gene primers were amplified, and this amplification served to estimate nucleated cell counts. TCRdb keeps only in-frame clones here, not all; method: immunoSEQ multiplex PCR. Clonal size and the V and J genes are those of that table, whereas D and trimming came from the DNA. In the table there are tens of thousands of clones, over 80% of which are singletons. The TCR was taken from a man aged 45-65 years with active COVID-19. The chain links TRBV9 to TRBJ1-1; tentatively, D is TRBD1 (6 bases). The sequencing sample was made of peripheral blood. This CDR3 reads CASSPHRVGTEAFF. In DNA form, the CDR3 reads TGTGCCAGCAGCCCACACAGGGTGGGCACTGAAGCTTTCTTT.